A selection of T cell receptor beta chains follows, all from one sample in a study of CD8 T cells in ankylosing spondylitis. TCRdb reprocessed the 5' RACE reads via MiXCR and lists one record per CDR3 protein. The table lists roughly 180,000 distinct CDR3 sequences, 9.8% of them singletons. The sequenced material came from blood, either unsorted or a sorted T cell fraction (not recorded which). The source of these receptors is a female donor with ankylosing spondylitis or in good health (not recorded which). CDR3s include the opening cysteine and the closing phenylalanine or tryptophan. D genes are given only for firm matches. A clone size is listed for some rows: how often the clone was seen (once, few, many), or a class if it is expanded.

size	V	J	D	CDR3	DNA
NA	TRBV4-2	TRBJ2-2	NA	CATQGGTTNTGELFF	TGTGCCACCCAAGGCGGGACCACTAACACCGGGGAGCTGTTTTTT
many	TRBV5-1	TRBJ2-3	TRBD2	CASSLKLSGDYTDTQYF	TGCGCCAGCAGCTTGAAATTAAGTGGGGACTACACAGATACGCAGTATTTT
few	TRBV6-5	TRBJ2-2	NA	CASSYGVGDGELFF	TGTGCCAGCAGTTACGGCGTTGGGGACGGGGAGCTGTTTTTT
many	TRBV5-1	TRBJ2-4	TRBD1	CASSLDRGPIQYF	TGCGCCAGCAGCTTGGACAGGGGACCCATTCAGTACTTC
many	TRBV29-1	TRBJ2-1	NA	CSVEGPNYNEQFF	TGCAGCGTTGAGGGCCCAAATTACAATGAGCAGTTCTTC
many	TRBV12-3/TRBV12-4	TRBJ2-5	NA	CASSLGQGQETQYF	TGTGCCAGCAGTTTGGGGCAGGGCCAAGAGACCCAGTACTTC
few	TRBV7-8	TRBJ2-1	NA	CASSLDAGGMGEQFF	TGTGCCAGCAGCTTAGACGCAGGGGGGATGGGGGAGCAGTTCTTC
once	TRBV9	TRBJ1-1	NA	CASSARQGSTEAFF	TGTGCCAGCAGCGCCCGCCAGGGCAGCACTGAAGCTTTCTTT
NA	TRBV15	TRBJ1-1	NA	CATSRETAQAFF	TGTGCCACCAGCAGAGAGACAGCTCAAGCTTTCTTT
NA	TRBV29-1	TRBJ2-1	TRBD2	CSVAGLAGALIEQFF	TGCAGCGTTGCAGGCCTAGCGGGAGCACTCATTGAGCAGTTCTTC
many	TRBV20-1	TRBJ2-1	TRBD2	CSARPAGTMNEQFF	TGCAGTGCTAGACCCGCCGGGACTATGAATGAGCAGTTCTTC
few	TRBV11-2	TRBJ1-5	NA	CASSSDTQPQHF	TGTGCCAGCAGCTCGGATACTCAGCCCCAGCATTTT
few	TRBV27	TRBJ2-1	TRBD1	CASRTGTGVGNEQFF	TGTGCCAGCAGGACCGGGACAGGGGTCGGCAATGAGCAGTTCTTC
few	TRBV7-6	TRBJ2-3	TRBD2	CASSPVAGDADTQYF	TGTGCCAGCAGCCCGGTAGCGGGAGATGCCGATACGCAGTATTTT
NA	TRBV20-1	TRBJ2-5	NA	CSAPTPETQYF	TGCAGTGCCCCCACACCGGAGACCCAGTACTTC
NA	TRBV19	TRBJ1-4	NA	CASSIHQLGEEKLFF	TGTGCCAGTAGTATTCACCAACTCGGTGAGGAAAAACTGTTTTTT
NA	TRBV27	TRBJ2-1	TRBD2	CASSLGLVYNEQFF	TGTGCCAGCAGTTTGGGACTAGTCTACAATGAGCAGTTCTTC
few	TRBV30	TRBJ2-1	NA	CAWIGNEQFF	TGTGCCTGGATCGGGAATGAGCAGTTCTTC
many	TRBV11-1	TRBJ2-7	NA	CASSLGLEMIYEQYF	TGTGCCAGCAGCTTAGGACTCGAAATGATCTACGAGCAGTACTTC
many	TRBV12-3/TRBV12-4	TRBJ2-2	NA	CASSPAGMNTGELFF	TGTGCCAGCAGTCCGGCAGGGATGAACACCGGGGAGCTGTTTTTT
many	TRBV11-2	TRBJ2-2	TRBD2	CASSPSSGRALYLNTGELFF	TGTGCCAGCAGCCCTTCTAGCGGGAGGGCCCTATACCTCAACACCGGGGAGCTGTTTTTT
NA	TRBV24-1	TRBJ2-3	NA	CAATPLLEYTDTQYF	TGTGCCGCCACGCCCCTTCTAGAATACACAGATACGCAGTATTTT
few	TRBV4-3	TRBJ2-1	NA	CASSQYDSTYNEQFF	TGCGCCAGCAGCCAATACGACAGCACCTACAATGAGCAGTTCTTC
NA	TRBV20-1	TRBJ2-1	TRBD2	CSARDAAGVRDEQFF	TGCAGTGCTAGAGATGCTGCGGGAGTCCGGGATGAGCAGTTCTTC
few	TRBV6-2/TRBV6-3	TRBJ2-5	TRBD1	CASSYKLGTGSAIVKETQYF	TGTGCCAGCAGTTACAAGTTGGGGACAGGGAGCGCGATAGTAAAAGAGACCCAGTACTTC
many	TRBV12-3/TRBV12-4	TRBJ2-2	NA	CASTPDTGELFF	TGTGCCAGCACCCCGGACACCGGGGAGCTGTTTTTT
NA	TRBV7-8	TRBJ2-1	TRBD1	CASSLPPTGAQFF	TGTGCCAGCAGCTTACCTCCCACAGGGGCCCAGTTCTTC
many	TRBV7-8	TRBJ2-5	NA	CASRFSSVETQYF	TGTGCCAGCAGATTTAGTTCGGTGGAGACCCAGTACTTC
many	TRBV7-9	TRBJ2-7	NA	CASSLTSASYEQYF	TGTGCCAGCAGCTTAACGTCCGCCTCCTACGAGCAGTACTTC
few	TRBV9	TRBJ2-3	NA	CASNPNFQGDTQYF	TGTGCCAGCAACCCCAACTTCCAGGGCGATACGCAGTATTTT
few	TRBV5-4	TRBJ2-7	NA	CASSLREGLSYEQYF	TGTGCCAGCAGCTTGCGTGAGGGGCTCTCCTACGAGCAGTACTTC
few	TRBV5-1	TRBJ1-1	NA	CASSLLPGIKQEAFF	TGCGCCAGCAGCTTGCTCCCCGGGATTAAACAAGAAGCTTTCTTT
few	TRBV6-1	TRBJ2-3	NA	CASSELGLATTDTQYF	TGTGCCAGCAGTGAACTTGGGTTAGCTACCACAGATACGCAGTATTTT
few	TRBV20-1	TRBJ2-1	TRBD2	CSARDPAGAYNEQFF	TGCAGTGCTAGAGATCCAGCGGGAGCTTACAATGAGCAGTTCTTC
many	TRBV29-1	TRBJ2-7	NA	CSVDLTGVENEQYF	TGCAGCGTTGATCTGACCGGGGTAGAGAACGAGCAGTACTTC